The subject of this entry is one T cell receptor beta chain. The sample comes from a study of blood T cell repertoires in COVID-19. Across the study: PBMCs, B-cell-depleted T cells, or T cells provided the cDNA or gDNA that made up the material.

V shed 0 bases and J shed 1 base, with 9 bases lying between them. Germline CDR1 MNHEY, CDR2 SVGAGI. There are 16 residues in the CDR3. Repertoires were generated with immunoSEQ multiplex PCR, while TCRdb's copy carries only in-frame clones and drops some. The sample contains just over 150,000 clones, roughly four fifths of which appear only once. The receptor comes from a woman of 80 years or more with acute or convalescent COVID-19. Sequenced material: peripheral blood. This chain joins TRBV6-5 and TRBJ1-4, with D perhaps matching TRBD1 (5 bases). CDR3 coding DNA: TGTGCCAGCAGTTACTCGATAGGGGAAACTAATGAAAAACTGTTTTTT. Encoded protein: CASSYSIGETNEKLFF.